This entry lists 8 T cell receptor beta chains sequenced from one sample in a study of blood T cell repertoires in COVID-19. Generated by immunoSEQ multiplex PCR, the TCRdb table keeps only in-frame clones and is missing some. The sample has 45,000 to 65,000 clones; around four fifths are singletons. Sample: peripheral blood. These receptors originate from a woman aged 80 or over with acute or convalescent COVID-19.

The V and J genes are TRBV12-5 and TRBJ1-1; TRBD1 matches at 10 bases. CDR3 size: 14 residues. V shed 6 bases, J shed 3 bases, and the junction held 4 bases outside the gene matches. In germline, CDR1 is LGHNT, CDR2 FRNRAP. CDR3 in DNA: TGTGCTAGTGGGCGACAGGGGGCGTACACTGAAGCTTTCTTT. This gives the protein CASGRQGAYTEAFF.

The rearrangement links TRBV18 to TRBJ2-3, with a possible D match to TRBD2 (5 bases). The germline V gene has CDR1 KGHSH and CDR2 LQKENI. Trimming took 3 bases from V and 1 from J, leaving 11 bases between them. The CDR3 totals 15 residues. CDR3 bases: TGTGCCAGCTCACCCGGACTGGTGGGCACAGATACGCAGTATTTT. Its translation: CASSPGLVGTDTQYF.

V gene TRBV19 combines with J gene TRBJ2-7; 11 nucleotides agree with TRBD2. The V segment lost 5 bases and the J segment 0 bases; nucleotides outside the gene matches: 3. Germline V gene data show CDR1 as LNHDA and CDR2 as SQIVND (reference sequence). The length of the CDR3 is 15 residues. The CDR3 region is CASSLLAGGSYEQYF. CDR3 nucleotides: TGTGCCAGTAGTCTTCTAGCGGGGGGCTCCTACGAGCAGTACTTC. The variable domain in full, completed from reference TRBV19 and TRBJ2-7, reads DGGITQSPKYLFRKEGQNVTLSCEQNLNHDAMYWYRQDPGQGLRLIYYSQIVNDFQKGDIAEGYSVSREKKESFPLTVTSAQKNPTAFYLCASSLLAGGSYEQYFGPGTRLTVT.

CDR3 sequence: CASGGSGVYTQYF. DNA for the CDR3: TGTGCTAGTGGTGGCTCCGGGGTGTATACGCAGTATTTT. The chain uses TRBV12-5 and TRBJ2-3; D is possibly TRBD2 (5 bases). The CDR3 covers 13 residues. Germline loops: CDR1 LGHNT, CDR2 FRNRAP. The V end lost 5 bases, the J end lost 7 bases, and 13 bases lay between the germline ends.

The chain combines TRBV12-3 or TRBV12-4 with TRBJ2-7; D call uncertain. This CDR3 is 11 amino acids long. V shed 3 bases and J shed 4 bases, with 4 bases lying between them. CDR3 protein: CASSFKYEQYF. For the CDR3, the DNA is TGTGCCAGCAGTTTCAAATACGAGCAGTACTTC.

This clone occurred a few times. This rearrangement joins TRBV3-1 (or the pseudogene TRBV3-2) to TRBJ1-5, with D maybe TRBD1 (5 bases). CDR1 is LGHDT and CDR2 is YNNKEL in the germline V gene (reference sequence). V was pared by 6 bases and J by 9 bases, with 15 bases between. The CDR3 spans 13 residues. The CDR3 reads CASSYGGLRPQHF. The DNA for the CDR3 is TGTGCCAGCAGTTACGGGGGATTAAGGCCCCAGCATTTT.

CDR3 DNA: TGTGCCAGCAGCTTGGCGGGACAGGGGGGTGAAAAACTGTTTTTT. The encoded protein is CASSLAGQGGEKLFF. The genes are TRBV5-4 and TRBJ1-4, with 11 bases lining up with TRBD1. With V trimmed by 0 bases and J by 7 bases, 2 bases remained unmatched. Germline V gene sequence: CDR1 SGHNT, CDR2 YYREEE (reference sequence). This CDR3 region has 15 residues.

J is TRBJ2-3 and V is TRBV24-1, with 8 bases identical to TRBD1. The CDR3 runs 13 residues. Losses at the gene ends were 4 bases for V and 14 bases for J; bases not matched to a gene: 10. CDR1 and CDR2 from the germline V gene are KGHDR and SFDVKD. CDR3 DNA sequence: TGTGCCACCAGTGACCTTGCCGGGACAGGAAGGTATTTT. Its protein is CATSDLAGTGRYF.